Described below is a single TCR beta chain sequence and its context. The record originates from a study of blood T cell repertoires in COVID-19. Study in general: From the United States, Italy and Spain came samples of acute and convalescent COVID-19.

In the authors' methods: It was from reference gene primer amplification that nucleated cell counts were estimated. Sequencing used immunoSEQ multiplex PCR; TCRdb keeps in-frame clones, though not all of them. The D gene and trimming were derived from the DNA, and the V and J assignments and clone size from that table. The data hold some 89,000 clones, with just over 90% observed a single time. The CDR3 extends over 14 amino acids. The germline CDR1 and CDR2 sequences are SGHRS and YFSETQ. V lost 1 base and J lost 4, with 11 bases in between. The TCR originated in a man in his 60s with acute or convalescent COVID-19. The sample was peripheral blood. The chain is built from TRBV5-1 and TRBJ1-2; D gene ambiguous. The CDR3 sequence: CASSLLASLYGYTF. The CDR3 nucleotides are TGCGCCAGCAGCTTGCTCGCCAGTCTCTATGGCTACACCTTC.